Each of the 27 T cell receptor beta chains below was sequenced from the same sample in a study of spatial heterogeneity in lung cancer. Study-level results: Tracking of tumor mutation counts was seen in expanded intratumoral alpha and beta TCR counts.

Their antigens are not known. Specified time point: sample taken at primary tumor resection. TCRdb fed the 5' RACE reads into MiXCR, producing one record per CDR3 protein. The data contain roughly 8,000 distinct CDR3 sequences, under 8.5% of them singletons. Material: lung tumor tissue, obtained at surgery. These receptors all stem from a male donor with early-stage non-small cell lung cancer.

By proportion, this clonotype is medium-sized (0.01 to 0.1%). Being off target in a library aimed at alpha chains, this beta chain has a size of little meaning. The chain employs TRBV10-3 and TRBJ1-2, with 9 bases that match TRBD1. The CDR3 sequence is 13 residues long. Germline V lookup: CDR1 ENHRY, CDR2 SYGVKD. The V gene end was trimmed by 6 bases and the J gene end by 6 bases; junction bases not matched to a gene: 5. The CDR3 sequence: CAISLGQGDGYTF. CDR3 coding DNA: TGTGCCATCAGCTTGGGACAGGGTGATGGCTACACCTTC.

This clonotype was seen many times. Being off target in a library aimed at alpha chains, this beta chain has a size of little meaning. J is TRBJ1-1 and V is TRBV5-1; D is possibly TRBD1 (5 bases). Trimming took 3 bases from V and 3 from J, leaving 9 bases between them. The CDR3 covers 13 residues. Germline V gene lookup returns CDR1 SGHRS and CDR2 YFSETQ. The CDR3 is CASSWRGDTEAFF. CDR3 bases: TGCGCCAGCAGCTGGAGAGGGGACACTGAAGCTTTCTTT.

In its sample, this clonotype is medium-sized. The library was designed around alpha chains, so this beta chain is a stray read whose abundance carries little weight. The genes are TRBV7-2 and TRBJ2-1; 10 bases fit TRBD2. The J segment lost 5 bases and the V segment lost 1 base, leaving 5 bases of the junction unmatched. Germline CDR1 reads SGHTA; CDR2 reads FQGNSA. This CDR3 contains 16 residues. CDR3 loop: CASSLETSGYNNEQFF. The CDR3 region has the DNA TGTGCCAGCAGCTTAGAGACTAGCGGGTATAACAATGAGCAGTTCTTC.

Of note for this clonotype: This beta chain is an unintended read in a library built for alpha chains; its size means little. This chain links TRBV12-3 or TRBV12-4 with TRBJ1-1; 7 bases agree with TRBD1. The CDR3 spans 11 residues. V lost 3 bases to trimming and J lost 8 bases; unmatched junction nucleotides: 0. CDR3 nucleotides: TGTGCCAGCAGTTTGGACAGGGAAGCTTTCTTT. This codes for CASSLDREAFF.

Sample share makes this clonotype medium-sized (0.01 to 0.1%). This beta chain represents an off-target read in a library built for alpha chains; its size is of limited meaning. The V gene is TRBV14, the J gene TRBJ2-1, with a tentative D call TRBD2 (6 bases). Trimming cost V 4 bases and J 6 bases, with 13 bases left between them. This CDR3 comprises 14 residues. In germline, CDR1 is SGHDN, CDR2 FVKESK. The CDR3 DNA is TGTGCCAGCAGCCCCAGGAGGGATGTCAATGAGCAGTTCTTC. The encoded protein is CASSPRRDVNEQFF.

This clonotype is classed as medium-sized. This beta chain lies outside the target of a library built for alpha chains; its clone size means little. V is TRBV10-3 and J is TRBJ2-1; D unresolved. V was pared by 8 bases and J by 4 bases, with 9 bases between. CDR3 length equals 12 residues. Germline values: CDR1 ENHRY, CDR2 SYGVKD. The DNA for the CDR3 is TGTGCCATCTCCGGCGGATACAATGAGCAGTTCTTC. Protein product: CAISGGYNEQFF.

This clonotype showed up many times. For a library built for alpha chains, this beta chain is a stray read; little rests on its size. This chain links TRBV14 with TRBJ1-3; D ambiguous. Germline lookup yields CDR1 SGHDN and CDR2 FVKESK. V lost 4 bases, J lost 3 bases, and 16 bases lay in between. There are 16 residues in the CDR3. The CDR3 coding sequence is TGTGCCAGCAGCCCCTACGGGAGCGCGGGTGGAAACACCATATATTTT. It yields the protein CASSPYGSAGGNTIYF.

With regard to this clonotype: A library made for alpha chains picked up this beta chain off target, so its size means little. This chain joins TRBV30 and TRBJ2-7; maybe TRBD1 (6 bases). Trimming left V 1 base short and J 0 bases short, with 13 bases between. The length of the CDR3 is 15 residues. Per germline, CDR1 GTSNPN and CDR2 SVGIG (reference sequence). CDR3 sequence reads: CAWSGGWDTSYEQYF. CDR3 in DNA: TGTGCCTGGAGTGGGGGATGGGACACCTCCTACGAGCAGTACTTC.

By share, this clonotype counts as medium-sized (0.01 to 0.1%). Because the library targeted alpha chains, this beta chain is an off-target read whose size means little. The chain has TRBV5-5 and TRBJ1-5; D uncertain. This CDR3 is built from 14 residues. V lost 0 bases and J 12 bases, leaving 16 bases between the germline ends. Germline CDR1 reads SGHKS; CDR2 reads YYEKEE (reference sequence). For the CDR3, the DNA is TGTGCCAGCAGCTTGGGAACAGAAGGTACGCGCCAGCATTTT. Its translation: CASSLGTEGTRQHF.

This clonotype is medium-sized in the sample. A library prepared for alpha chains yielded this beta chain as an off-target read; its size is of little meaning. The V gene is TRBV10-3, the J gene TRBJ2-2; D not certain. The CDR3 is 13 residues long. Germline V gene sequence: CDR1 ENHRY, CDR2 SYGVKD. Deletions cut 6 bases from V and 1 base from J, with 6 bases between. DNA for the CDR3: TGTGCCATCAGCCCCTTGAACACCGGGGAGCTGTTTTTT. It specifies CAISPLNTGELFF.

In this sample, this clonotype is medium-sized (0.01 to 0.1%). Because the library targeted alpha chains, this beta chain is an off-target read whose size means little. The chain has TRBV28 and TRBJ2-2, with 7 bases identical to TRBD2. The germline CDR1 and CDR2 sequences are MDHEN and SYDVKM. The CDR3 sequence is 15 residues long. V lost 2 bases, J lost 5 bases, and 5 bases stayed unmatched. CDR3: CASSLRRGGTGELFF. Written as DNA, the CDR3 is TGTGCCAGCAGTTTAAGGAGGGGAGGGACCGGGGAGCTGTTTTTT.

By proportion, this clonotype is medium-sized. A library made for alpha chains picked up this beta chain off target, so its size means little. The CDR3 coding sequence is TGTGCCAGCAGCCAAGCTTGGGATACGCAGTATTTT. It codes for CASSQAWDTQYF. The chain employs TRBV14 and TRBJ2-3; D remains unclear. Germline loops: CDR1 SGHDN, CDR2 FVKESK. V was shortened by 1 base and J by 6 bases, with 5 bases between the two germline ends. The CDR3 extends over 12 amino acids.

This clonotype was counted between two and nine times. Within a library made for alpha chains, this beta chain is off target, and its count is uninformative. This rearrangement joins TRBV6-6 to TRBJ1-2, with TRBD1 identical over 9 bases. CDR1 is MNHNY and CDR2 is SVGAGI in the germline V gene (reference sequence). Germline trimming cut 0 bases from V and 7 bases from J; bases unmatched to any gene: 6. The CDR3 totals 15 residues. The CDR3 nucleotides are TGTGCCAGCAGTTACTCCCCGGACAGGGGAAGTGGCTACACCTTC. This codes for CASSYSPDRGSGYTF.

By share, this clonotype ranks as medium-sized (0.01 to 0.1%). As an off-target read in a library built for alpha chains, this beta chain has a frequency of little significance. The chain is built from TRBV7-9 and TRBJ1-1; D unclear. V was trimmed by 3 bases and J by 11 bases, leaving 10 bases between them. The CDR3 consists of 11 residues. CDR1 and CDR2 (germline): SEHNR, FQNEAQ (reference sequence). The CDR3 coding sequence is TGTGCCAGCAGCTTCGACACGTGGGCTTTCTTT. It codes for CASSFDTWAFF.

This clonotype was seen repeatedly, ten times or more. Little can be read into the size of this beta chain, an off-target read in a library designed for alpha chains. The rearrangement joins TRBV20-1 to TRBJ2-1; D tentatively reads TRBD1 or TRBD2 (5 bases each). This CDR3 region has 17 residues. The V gene lost 0 bases and the J gene lost 0 bases, with 15 bases spanning the gap. Looked up from germline, CDR1 is DFQATT and CDR2 is SNEGSKA (reference sequence). CDR3 in amino acids: CSARDRGSQPSYNEQFF. The CDR3 nucleotides read TGCAGTGCTAGAGATCGGGGCAGCCAGCCCTCCTACAATGAGCAGTTCTTC.

This clonotype is labeled as medium-sized. This beta chain represents an off-target read in a library built for alpha chains; its size is of limited meaning. The genes are TRBV9 and TRBJ2-3, with 12 bases matching TRBD2. The CDR3 is 16 residues long. V lost 0 bases and J lost 5; bases outside the gene matches: 4. Germline lookup yields CDR1 SGDLS and CDR2 YYNGEE. CDR3 protein: CASSVVASGRGDTQYF. CDR3 nucleotide sequence: TGTGCCAGCAGCGTAGTGGCTAGCGGGAGGGGAGATACGCAGTATTTT.

This clonotype rates as medium-sized (0.01 to 0.1%). Because the library targeted alpha chains, this beta chain is an off-target read whose size means little. This chain links TRBV18 with TRBJ2-2; D is perhaps TRBD1 (6 bases). The length of the CDR3 is 14 residues. Germline CDR1 reads KGHSH; CDR2 reads LQKENI. Trimming took off 4 bases at V and 3 bases at J, with 9 bases between the two ends. The CDR3 here is CASSRRTDTGELFF. The CDR3 DNA follows: TGTGCCAGCTCACGGAGGACAGACACCGGGGAGCTGTTTTTT.

Within the sample, this clonotype is medium-sized. This beta chain turned up in a library designed for alpha chains; as an off-target read, its abundance says little. J is TRBJ1-5 and V is TRBV19; TRBD1 agrees at 7 bases. Germline CDR1 reads LNHDA; CDR2 reads SQIVND (reference sequence). J lost 6 bases, V lost 3 bases, and 5 bases had no gene match. The CDR3 is 14 residues long. Written as DNA, the CDR3 is TGTGCCAGTAGTATCGGGACAGATGGTCAGCCCCAGCATTTT. The encoded protein is CASSIGTDGQPQHF.

This clonotype has a count of ten or more. Because the library targeted alpha chains, this beta chain is an off-target read whose size means little. The chain uses TRBV11-2 and TRBJ1-5, with a weak D call TRBD1 (6 bases). V was pared by 0 bases and J by 6 bases, with 12 bases between. This CDR3 is 15 amino acids long. The germline V gene has CDR1 SGHAT and CDR2 FQNNGV. This CDR3 reads CASSLEWGAGQPQHF. The CDR3 nucleotides are TGTGCCAGCAGCTTAGAGTGGGGGGCAGGTCAGCCCCAGCATTTT.

This clonotype was observed at least ten times. This beta chain is off target for a library built for alpha chains, so its abundance means little. This chain joins TRBV12-5 and TRBJ1-2, with 7 positions matching TRBD1. J gave up 4 bases and V 7 bases, and 6 bases lay outside the gene matches. The germline CDR1 and CDR2 sequences are LGHNT and FRNRAP. This CDR3 is built from 13 residues. The CDR3, as DNA: TGTGCTAGTGCCCTGACAGGGCGCTATGGCTACACCTTC. This gives the protein CASALTGRYGYTF.

This clonotype was counted ten times or more. Because the library targeted alpha chains, this beta chain is an off-target read whose size means little. The chain carries TRBV11-1 and TRBJ2-2; 8 bases are a match to TRBD1. Germline lookup yields CDR1 SGHAT and CDR2 FQDESV (reference sequence). The length of the CDR3 is 15 residues. J gave up 3 bases and V 6 bases, and 6 bases lay outside the gene matches. The CDR3 coding sequence is TGTGCCAGCAGTTGGGACAGGCGCGACACCGGGGAGCTGTTTTTT. Amino acid sequence: CASSWDRRDTGELFF. Complete variable domain (other parts from reference TRBV11-1 and TRBJ2-2): EAEVAQSPRYKITEKSQAVAFWCDPISGHATLYWYRQILGQGPELLVQFQDESVVDDSQLPKDRFSAERLKGVDSTLKIQPAELGDSAMYLCASSWDRRDTGELFFGEGSRLTVL.

This clonotype is labeled medium-sized. This beta chain came through as a stray read in a library set up for alpha chains, and its size says little. V gene TRBV6-2 or TRBV6-3 combines with J gene TRBJ2-1, with 12 bases fitting TRBD2. This CDR3 comprises 16 residues. V shed 0 bases, J shed 8 bases, and the junction held 5 bases outside the gene matches. Germline V gene sequence: CDR1 MNHEY, CDR2 SVGEGT. The CDR3 reads CASSYSRLAGDYEQFF. The DNA for the CDR3 is TGTGCCAGCAGTTACTCCCGACTAGCGGGAGACTATGAGCAGTTCTTC.

This clonotype was counted ten times or more. The library was designed around alpha chains, so this beta chain is a stray read whose abundance carries little weight. The chain couples TRBV7-8 to TRBJ2-2; TRBD2 agrees at 11 bases. Germline assignment: CDR1 SGHVS and CDR2 FQNEAQ. The CDR3 loop spans 18 amino acids. The V gene end was trimmed by 5 bases and the J gene end by 6 bases; junction bases not matched to a gene: 14. In DNA form, the CDR3 reads TGTGCCAGCAGCCTCCCCCGACCGGGACTAGCGGATCCCGGGGAGCTGTTTTTT. Its protein is CASSLPRPGLADPGELFF.

Details on this clonotype: A library made for alpha chains picked up this beta chain off target, so its size means little. The chain has TRBV10-3 and TRBJ2-1, with 8 bases identical to TRBD2. V lost 6 bases and J lost 2; bases outside the gene matches: 6. The CDR3 length is 15 residues. Per germline, CDR1 ENHRY and CDR2 SYGVKD. The CDR3 DNA is TGTGCCATCAGCGTTAGCGGGGACCCCTACAATGAGCAGTTCTTC. Translating it yields CAISVSGDPYNEQFF.

A remark on this clonotype: For a library built for alpha chains, this beta chain is a stray read; little rests on its size. V is TRBV20-1 and J is TRBJ1-5; no definite D call. V was pared by 3 bases and J by 0 bases, with 6 bases between. Germline V lookup: CDR1 DFQATT, CDR2 SNEGSKA (reference sequence). CDR3 length equals 13 residues. CDR3: CSASWDSNQPQHF. CDR3 coding DNA: TGCAGTGCTAGTTGGGATAGCAATCAGCCCCAGCATTTT.

As to this clonotype: A library prepared for alpha chains yielded this beta chain as an off-target read; its size is of little meaning. The J gene is TRBJ2-7, the V gene TRBV5-6; D gene unclear. The CDR3 is 13 residues long. CDR1 SGHDT and CDR2 YYEEEE come from the germline V gene. The V end was cut by 4 bases, the J end by 3 bases, with 11 bases between. CDR3 sequence: CASSPHSLYEQYF. CDR3 sequence (DNA): TGTGCCAGCAGCCCTCACAGCCTCTACGAGCAGTACTTC.

This clonotype is medium-sized. Since it is a stray read in a library aimed at alpha chains, this beta chain has a size that is not meaningful. This chain links TRBV29-1 with TRBJ2-5; 12 bases map to TRBD1. Germline assignment: CDR1 SQVTM and CDR2 ANQGSEA. The ends lost 6 bases at V and 5 bases at J; junction bases unmatched: 7. This CDR3 is built from 14 residues. Here the CDR3 reads CSVRRDRGRETQYF. DNA for the CDR3: TGCAGCGTGAGGCGGGACAGGGGGCGGGAGACCCAGTACTTC. The full variable domain, its missing parts supplied by reference TRBV29-1 and TRBJ2-5, is SAVISQKPSRDICQRGTSLTIQCQVDSQVTMMFWYRQQPGQSLTLIATANQGSEATYESGFVIDKFPISRPNLTFSTLTVSNMSPEDSSIYLCSVRRDRGRETQYFGPGTRLLVL.